Given below is one T cell receptor beta chain in context. Germline CDR1 and CDR2: SGHRS and YFSETQ. The length of the CDR3 is 15 residues. Losses at the gene ends were 4 bases for V and 3 bases for J; bases not matched to a gene: 3. Clones were read by immunoSEQ multiplex PCR, and TCRdb kept only the in-frame ones, dropping some. Of a few hundred thousand clones in the sample, about 90% were seen once. The sample comes from a study of blood T cell repertoires in COVID-19. The sample consisted of PBMCs or T cells enriched from blood (not recorded which). The source is a woman in her thirties who had recovered from COVID-19. This sequence joins TRBV5-1 and TRBJ1-6; 8 nucleotides align to TRBD1. The CDR3 spells CASSLGQGYNSPLHF. DNA for the CDR3: TGCGCCAGCAGCCTCGGACAGGGCTATAATTCACCCCTCCACTTT.